Presented here are 32 T cell receptor beta chains from one specimen sequenced in a study of OX40 agonist ivuxolimab in advanced cancers. The repertoire was sequenced with immunoSEQ multiplex PCR; TCRdb's copy has only in-frame clones and lacks some. The table includes some 100,000 clones, roughly 92% detected once. The material was CD4+ or CD8+ T cells sorted from blood, obtained in a trial of the OX40 agonist ivuxolimab. All receptors come from an adult with an advanced solid tumor such as melanoma, head and neck, liver or kidney cancer.

The rearrangement joins TRBV30 to TRBJ1-1; D uncertain. The CDR3 is made up of 12 amino acids. Germline values: CDR1 GTSNPN, CDR2 SVGIG (reference sequence). Trimming cost V 2 bases and J 5 bases, with 9 bases left between them. CDR3 region: CAWSLGRTEAFF. CDR3 coding DNA: TGTGCCTGGAGTTTAGGGAGGACTGAAGCTTTCTTT.

The chain couples TRBV9 to TRBJ1-5, with D tentatively TRBD1 (6 bases). The V end was cut by 0 bases, the J end by 5 bases, with 12 bases between. Per the germline V gene, CDR1 is SGDLS and CDR2 is YYNGEE. This CDR3 comprises 15 residues. In DNA form, the CDR3 reads TGTGCCAGCAGCGTAGGGGGGGGGCCCGATCAGCCCCAGCATTTT. Translating gives CASSVGGGPDQPQHF.

This chain joins TRBV7-8 and TRBJ2-5; 9 bases align to TRBD1. With V trimmed by 2 bases and J by 2 bases, 9 bases remained unmatched. Per the germline V gene, CDR1 is SGHVS and CDR2 is FQNEAQ. The CDR3 covers 17 residues. The CDR3 loop is CASSLLPDRGPQETQYF. The CDR3 region has the DNA TGTGCCAGCAGCTTATTACCGGACAGGGGCCCACAAGAGACCCAGTACTTC.

The V and J genes are TRBV7-2 and TRBJ2-5; D assignment may be TRBD1 or TRBD2 (6 bases each). Trimming cost V 6 bases and J 5 bases, with 19 bases left between them. Germline CDR1 and CDR2: SGHTA and FQGNSA. The CDR3 spans 15 residues. This chain's CDR3 is CASRPSEAGVETQYF. Here the CDR3 DNA reads TGTGCCAGCAGGCCTAGCGAGGCAGGGGTGGAGACCCAGTACTTC.

J is TRBJ1-4 and V is TRBV4-1; possibly TRBD1 for D (5 bases). The CDR3 length is 15 residues. Germline V lookup: CDR1 MGHRA, CDR2 YSYEKL. Deletions cut 1 base from V and 8 bases from J, with 14 bases between. The CDR3 here is CASSQASGGVEKLFF. In DNA, the CDR3 is TGCGCCAGCAGCCAAGCGAGCGGGGGAGTGGAAAAACTGTTTTTT.

The CDR3 reads CASSFSHGNEQFF. CDR3 nucleotides: TGCGCCAGCAGCTTTTCTCATGGCAATGAGCAGTTCTTC. The V gene is TRBV5-1, the J gene TRBJ2-1; D is undetermined. The CDR3 consists of 13 residues. Germline CDR1 and CDR2: SGHRS and YFSETQ. V was clipped by 2 bases and J by 6 bases, with 9 bases between them.

The chain links TRBV25-1 to TRBJ1-1; D is perhaps TRBD1 (5 bases). Between the trimmed V and J ends, which lost 2 bases and 2 bases, there was a span of 12 bases. The germline V gene encodes CDR1 MGHDK and CDR2 SYGVNS. CDR3 length: 15 amino acids. Written as DNA, the CDR3 is TGTGCCAGCAGTGAACGCCGGGGGTATAACACTGAAGCTTTCTTT. It codes for CASSERRGYNTEAFF.

The V call is TRBV29-1, the J call TRBJ1-1; D is uncertain. Germline V gene lookup returns CDR1 SQVTM and CDR2 ANQGSEA. Trimming left V 0 bases short and J 6 bases short, with 11 bases between. The CDR3 loop spans 13 amino acids. The CDR3 DNA reads as TGCAGCGTTGAAGAATTGGGAGCACCTGAAGCTTTCTTT. It yields the protein CSVEELGAPEAFF.

The chain uses TRBV6-1 and TRBJ2-3, with 7 bases that match TRBD2. Germline lookup yields CDR1 MNHNS and CDR2 SASEGT. The V segment lost 1 base and the J segment 2 bases; nucleotides outside the gene matches: 9. The CDR3 totals 17 residues. CDR3 amino acids: CASSEDLAADLTDTQYF. CDR3 bases: TGTGCCAGCAGTGAAGATCTAGCGGCAGACCTCACAGATACGCAGTATTTT.

The chain couples TRBV5-8 to TRBJ1-2; D may be TRBD1 (6 bases). V lost 0 bases and J 7 bases, leaving 10 bases between the germline ends. The length of the CDR3 is 13 residues. The V gene's germline CDR1 is SGHTS and CDR2 YDEGEE. This CDR3 reads CASSLAQGSGYTF. Here the CDR3 DNA reads TGTGCCAGCAGCTTGGCACAGGGATCTGGCTACACCTTC.

The chain joins TRBV6-5 to TRBJ2-7; D possibly uses TRBD1 or TRBD2 (5 bases each). V gave up 3 bases and J gave up 6 bases, with 9 bases separating them. Germline values: CDR1 MNHEY, CDR2 SVGAGI. This CDR3 spans 12 amino acids. CDR3 loop: CASSYQRGEQYF. For the CDR3, the DNA is TGTGCCAGCAGTTATCAGAGGGGCGAGCAGTACTTC.

The CDR3 sequence: CASSCRREAFF. For the CDR3, the DNA is TGTGCCAGCAGTTGCAGGAGAGAAGCTTTCTTT. The rearrangement uses TRBV6-5 and TRBJ1-1; D is unresolved. The CDR3 contains 11 residues. The V and J ends lost 4 bases and 8 bases respectively, with 8 bases between them. The germline V gene has CDR1 MNHEY and CDR2 SVGAGI.

There are a few counts of this clone. The chain carries TRBV5-4 and TRBJ1-6; TRBD1 matches at 7 bases. CDR1 and CDR2 from the germline V gene are SGHNT and YYREEE (reference sequence). The CDR3 length is 15 residues. V dropped 3 bases and J dropped 8; count of bases not matched to a gene: 8. Written as DNA, the CDR3 is TGTGCCAGCAGCTCCCAAACGACAGGGTATTCACCCCTCCACTTT. Translating it yields CASSSQTTGYSPLHF.

The chain couples TRBV5-1 to TRBJ2-5, with 11 positions matching TRBD2. V dropped 3 bases and J dropped 3; count of bases not matched to a gene: 1. Germline lookup yields CDR1 SGHRS and CDR2 YFSETQ. This CDR3 comprises 14 residues. In DNA form, the CDR3 reads TGCGCCAGCAGCTCGACTAGCGGGGAAGAGACCCAGTACTTC. Encoded protein: CASSSTSGEETQYF.

This CDR3 is CASSQDLLAGPETQYF. CDR3 DNA: TGTGCCAGCAGCCAAGACCTTCTAGCGGGTCCAGAGACCCAGTACTTC. J is TRBJ2-5 and V is TRBV14; the match to TRBD2 covers 8 bases. The CDR3 is 16 amino acids. Germline-derived CDR1 and CDR2 are SGHDN and FVKESK. Unmatched junction bases numbered 7, after V lost 0 bases and J lost 4 bases.

The V gene is TRBV27, the J gene TRBJ2-3; D is unresolved. The CDR3 contains 14 residues. Germline CDR1 reads MNHEY; CDR2 reads SMNVEV (reference sequence). Between the trimmed V and J ends, which lost 2 bases and 1 base, there was a span of 7 bases. CDR3 region: CASSLLAGTDTQYF. CDR3 nucleotides: TGTGCCAGCAGTTTACTGGCGGGCACAGATACGCAGTATTTT.

The gene calls are TRBV27 and TRBJ2-1, with 8 bases fitting TRBD2. The V segment lost 5 bases and the J segment 14 bases; nucleotides outside the gene matches: 11. The germline gives CDR1 MNHEY, CDR2 SMNVEV (reference sequence). The CDR3 sequence is 13 residues long. The CDR3 nucleotides read TGTGCCAGCAGTCCCCGGGGGGGTACTAACGAGTTCTTC. Protein product: CASSPRGGTNEFF.

The chain recombines TRBV5-4 with TRBJ2-3, with TRBD2 identical over 8 bases. V was clipped by 0 bases and J by 5 bases; unmatched bases: 11. The germline V gene has CDR1 SGHNT and CDR2 YYREEE (reference sequence). The CDR3 extends over 17 amino acids. The CDR3 region has the DNA TGTGCCAGCAGCTTGGTTGGGCGGGGGGTCTTCGGAGATACGCAGTATTTT. It translates to CASSLVGRGVFGDTQYF. Variable domain in full (rest from reference TRBV5-4 and TRBJ2-3): ETGVTQSPTHLIKTRGQQVTLRCSSQSGHNTVSWYQQALGQGPQFIFQYYREEENGRGNFPPRFSGLQFPNYSSELNVNALELDDSALYLCASSLVGRGVFGDTQYFGPGTRLTVL.

The chain links TRBV7-2 to TRBJ1-5; 7 bases match TRBD1. The CDR3 length is 15 residues. The trim removed 4 bases at V and 7 bases at J, leaving 10 bases unmatched. The germline V gene encodes CDR1 SGHTA and CDR2 FQGNSA. CDR3 sequence: CASSSGTADRQPQHF. For the CDR3, the DNA is TGTGCCAGCAGCTCTGGGACAGCGGATCGACAGCCCCAGCATTTT.

The rearrangement links TRBV27 to TRBJ2-5; D is unresolved. CDR1 and CDR2 (germline): MNHEY, SMNVEV (reference sequence). The CDR3 covers 11 residues. Trimming removed 10 bases from V and 4 bases from J, with 10 bases in between. CDR3 bases: TGTGCCACCCGGAAGGGAGAGACCCAGTACTTC. Encoded protein: CATRKGETQYF.

CDR3 nucleotides: TGCAGCGTTGAAGTGGCCAGGGACTATGAGCAGTTCTTC. It codes for CSVEVARDYEQFF. The chain recombines TRBV29-1 with TRBJ2-1; tentatively, D is TRBD2 (6 bases). Trimming shortened V by 1 base and J by 8 bases, and 12 bases separated the two germline ends. The CDR3 sequence is 13 residues long. Germline V gives CDR1 SQVTM, CDR2 ANQGSEA.

The chain employs TRBV7-9 and TRBJ1-6; TRBD1 agrees at 8 bases. The trim removed 5 bases at V and 7 bases at J, leaving 13 bases unmatched. This CDR3 has 17 amino acids. CDR1 and CDR2 (germline): SEHNR, FQNEAQ (reference sequence). CDR3 residues: CASSQDRRDRRNSPLHF. In nucleotides, the CDR3 is TGTGCCAGCAGCCAAGATCGTCGGGACAGGAGGAATTCACCCCTCCACTTT.

This sequence joins TRBV28 and TRBJ1-1; the D is unclear. Germline V lookup: CDR1 MDHEN, CDR2 SYDVKM. The CDR3 has 13 residues. The V gene lost 6 bases and the J gene lost 5 bases, with 13 bases spanning the gap. The CDR3 DNA sequence: TGTGCCAGCAGGAAATCGGGGAAGACTGAAGCTTTCTTT. This translates into CASRKSGKTEAFF.

This sequence joins TRBV27 and TRBJ1-2; D not resolved. CDR1 MNHEY and CDR2 SMNVEV come from the germline V gene (reference sequence). The CDR3 extends over 13 amino acids. V lost 7 bases to trimming and J lost 4 bases, with 13 bases between them. In nucleotides, the CDR3 is TGTGCCAGCACCTACCCCGAAGGCTATGGCTACACCTTC. This codes for CASTYPEGYGYTF.

The V and J genes are TRBV30 and TRBJ2-1; D possibly matches TRBD1 or TRBD2 (6 bases each). With 0 bases removed from V and 8 bases from J, the gap between germline ends came to 11 bases. The CDR3 has 13 amino acids. Looked up from germline, CDR1 is GTSNPN and CDR2 is SVGIG (reference sequence). The CDR3 sequence: CAWSVGGTDEQFF. DNA for the CDR3: TGTGCCTGGAGTGTAGGGGGGACGGATGAGCAGTTCTTC.

The rearrangement joins TRBV29-1 to TRBJ1-1; D not certain. V shed 5 bases and J shed 0 bases, with 7 bases lying between them. Germline CDR1 SQVTM, CDR2 ANQGSEA. The CDR3 runs 12 residues. The CDR3 region has the DNA TGCAGCGTTTCGCCCATGAACACTGAAGCTTTCTTT. Translated: CSVSPMNTEAFF.

The rearrangement uses TRBV7-6 and TRBJ2-1; the D gene is possibly TRBD2 (6 bases). Per the germline V gene, CDR1 is SGHVS and CDR2 is FNYEAQ. The CDR3 consists of 15 residues. V was trimmed by 5 bases and J by 8 bases, leaving 19 bases between them. The CDR3 DNA reads as TGTGCCAGCAGCCCGACAGTAGGAGGGATCGATGAGCAGTTCTTC. It specifies CASSPTVGGIDEQFF.

CDR3 sequence (DNA): TGTGCCAGCAGTCTTCGGACAGGGGAGGCCTACAATGAGCAGTTCTTC. The encoded protein is CASSLRTGEAYNEQFF. This sequence joins TRBV2 and TRBJ2-1; TRBD1 matches 9 bases. Unmatched junction bases numbered 7, after V lost 5 bases and J lost 2 bases. CDR3 length equals 16 residues. Germline V gives CDR1 SNHLY, CDR2 FYNNEI.

This chain connects TRBV27 to TRBJ1-1, with a weak D call TRBD1 (6 bases). V shed 5 bases and J shed 3 bases, with 13 bases lying between them. CDR3 length: 14 residues. CDR1 and CDR2 from the germline V gene are MNHEY and SMNVEV (reference sequence). The CDR3 nucleotides read TGTGCCAGCAGTATGGGCGGGGGGCACACTGAAGCTTTCTTT. Translated, it gives CASSMGGGHTEAFF.

This rearrangement joins TRBV6-5 to TRBJ2-3; D gene uncertain. The ends were cut back, 0 bases at V and 2 bases at J, with 3 bases in the middle. Germline assignment: CDR1 MNHEY and CDR2 SVGAGI. This CDR3 is 13 amino acids long. The chain's CDR3 is CASSYSVTDTQYF. CDR3 nucleotides: TGTGCCAGCAGTTACTCTGTCACAGATACGCAGTATTTT.

The rearrangement joins TRBV7-9 to TRBJ2-7; a possible D gene is TRBD2 (5 bases). The V gene's germline CDR1 is SEHNR and CDR2 FQNEAQ (reference sequence). The V end lost 5 bases, the J end lost 3 bases, and 14 bases lay between the germline ends. The CDR3 is made up of 14 amino acids. The CDR3 region has the DNA TGTGCCAGCAGCCCGCCGGGGTGGGACTACGAGCAGTACTTC. Translating it yields CASSPPGWDYEQYF.

The chain couples TRBV19 to TRBJ1-2; no clear D gene. From germline, CDR1 is LNHDA and CDR2 SQIVND (reference sequence). Between the trimmed V and J ends, which lost 1 base and 0 bases, there was a span of 12 bases. This CDR3 has 16 amino acids. CDR3 nucleotides: TGTGCCAGTAGTATAGTTTCGGAGCGTGCTAACTATGGCTACACCTTC. This encodes CASSIVSERANYGYTF.